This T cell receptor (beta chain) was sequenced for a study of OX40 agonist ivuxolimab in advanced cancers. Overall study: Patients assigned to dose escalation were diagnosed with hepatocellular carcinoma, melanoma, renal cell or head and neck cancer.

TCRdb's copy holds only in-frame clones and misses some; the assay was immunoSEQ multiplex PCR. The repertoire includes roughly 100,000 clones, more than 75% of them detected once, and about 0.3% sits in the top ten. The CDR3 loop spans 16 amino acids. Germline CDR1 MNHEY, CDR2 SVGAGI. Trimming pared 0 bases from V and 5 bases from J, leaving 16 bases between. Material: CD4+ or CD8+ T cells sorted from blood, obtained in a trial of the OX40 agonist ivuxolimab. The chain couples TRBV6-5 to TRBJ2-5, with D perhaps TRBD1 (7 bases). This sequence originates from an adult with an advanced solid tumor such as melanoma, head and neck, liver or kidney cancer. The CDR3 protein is CASSYSGGGATETQYF. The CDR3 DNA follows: TGTGCCAGCAGTTACTCAGGAGGGGGCGCGACGGAGACCCAGTACTTC.